Presented here are 7 T cell receptor beta chains from one specimen sequenced in a study of response to subunit inactivated influenza vaccine. TCRdb called the RT-PCR reads again in MiXCR, with one record for every CDR3 protein. This sample has about 300,000 distinct CDR3 sequences, with approximately 23% found just once. The material sequenced was PBMCs from blood, taken 21 months after vaccination. The source of these receptors is a man in his fifties or sixties who received an inactivated influenza vaccine.

A few counts support this clonotype. The chain is built from TRBV20-1 and TRBJ2-7; 12 positions agree with TRBD2. V lost 3 bases to trimming and J lost 6 bases; unmatched junction nucleotides: 6. Germline CDR1 DFQATT, CDR2 SNEGSKA (reference sequence). The CDR3 length is 14 residues. CDR3 in amino acids: CSARALAGGVEQYF. DNA of the CDR3: TGCAGTGCTAGGGCACTAGCGGGAGGTGTCGAGCAGTACTTC.

This clonotype has just a few counts. As DNA, the CDR3 is TGTGCCAGCAGCTTGTACCGGGACTTCTACGAGCAGTACTTC. Amino acids: CASSLYRDFYEQYF. V and J are TRBV7-2 and TRBJ2-7; D perhaps matches TRBD2 (6 bases). The V end was cut by 3 bases, the J end by 3 bases, with 12 bases between. The length of the CDR3 is 14 residues. Germline V gene data show CDR1 as SGHTA and CDR2 as FQGNSA.

The rearrangement links TRBV30 to TRBJ1-2; 7 nucleotides match TRBD1. Germline V gene lookup returns CDR1 GTSNPN and CDR2 SVGIG (reference sequence). This CDR3 spans 12 amino acids. V lost 5 bases, J lost 5 bases, and 5 bases stayed unmatched. The DNA for the CDR3 is TGTGCCTGGGGGACAGCCGGGTATGGCTACACCTTC. Protein: CAWGTAGYGYTF. The full variable domain, in which reference TRBV30 and TRBJ1-2 provide the parts outside the CDR3, is SQTIHQWPATLVQPVGSPLSLECTVEGTSNPNLYWYRQAAGRGLQLLFYSVGIGQISSEVPQNLSASRPQDRQFILSSKKLLLSDSGFYLCAWGTAGYGYTFGSGTRLTVV.

A word on this clonotype: One end of the junction fails to match germline, which may point to a read error. The chain combines TRBV20-1 with TRBJ1-4; possibly TRBD1 for D (6 bases). The CDR3 extends over 12 amino acids. The germline CDR1 and CDR2 sequences are DFQATT and SNEGSKA (reference sequence). The DNA for the CDR3 is TGCAGTGCTACGGACAGTAATGAAAAAGTGTTTTTT. Translation: CSATDSNEKVFF.

The gene calls are TRBV5-1 and TRBJ1-2; D gene ambiguous. Germline-derived CDR1 and CDR2 are SGHRS and YFSETQ. The CDR3 contains 15 residues. V was cut by 5 bases and J by 0 bases, with 14 bases left in between. The CDR3: CASSEDPLANYGYTF. In nucleotides, the CDR3 is TGCGCCAGCAGTGAAGATCCCCTAGCTAACTATGGCTACACCTTC.

V is TRBV4-3 and J is TRBJ2-2, with 10 bases fitting TRBD1. The CDR3 spans 15 residues. Trimming at V came to 4 bases and at J to 4 bases, leaving 3 bases not matched to a gene. Germline CDR1 reads LGHNA; CDR2 reads YSLEER. In nucleotides, the CDR3 is TGCGCCAGCAGCCTTGGGACAGGGGCCACCGGGGAGCTGTTTTTT. This sequence encodes CASSLGTGATGELFF.

The genes are TRBV5-5 and TRBJ1-1, with a tentative D call TRBD1 (6 bases). This CDR3 has 15 residues. Trimming pared 7 bases from V and 1 base from J, leaving 17 bases between. The germline CDR1 and CDR2 sequences are SGHKS and YYEKEE (reference sequence). CDR3 sequence (DNA): TGTGCCAGCTTGGGGAACAGGGTGGAGAACACTGAAGCTTTCTTT. Amino acids: CASLGNRVENTEAFF.